This T cell receptor (beta chain) was identified in a study of T cells in narcolepsy. Study in general: Patients with NT1 or NT2 and healthy control donors were enrolled.

Study-level findings and limits: Autoreactive HCRT-specific and TRIB2-specific clonotypes were marked in same-patient CSF-versus-blood CD4+ comparisons. Healthy controls reportedly lacked the autoreactive clonotypes serially found in patients' blood.

The CDR3 contains 16 residues. Germline CDR1 GTSNPN, CDR2 SVGIG (reference sequence). Repertoires were generated with immunoSEQ multiplex PCR, while TCRdb's copy carries only in-frame clones and drops some. This table holds about 13,000 clones, less than 90% found once. Of note for this clone: Its antigen is unknown. One end of the junction varies from germline; a read error may be responsible. Different DNA sequences within this sample yield the same CDR3.

The sample was CD45RA- memory CD4+ T cells from PBMCs. The chain uses TRBV30 and TRBJ1-1; maybe TRBD1 (5 bases). The clonotype was recovered from a human donor with narcolepsy. The CDR3 DNA reads TGCGCCTGGAGTGTATGGGGGGGACCGCAGAACACTGAAGCTTTCTTT. Protein product: CAWSVWGGPQNTEAFF.